This T cell receptor (beta chain) was found in a study of OX40 agonist ivuxolimab in advanced cancers. Turning to the overall study: Ivuxolimab was an agonistic, fully human IgG2 monoclonal antibody directed against OX40 (CD134), a costimulatory receptor. The point of sequencing TCRbeta in the periphery was to test whether ivuxolimab changed TCR sequence diversity and drove clonal T-cell expansion. Partial responses were achieved by three dose-escalation patients, of whom one had hepatocellular carcinoma and two had cutaneous melanoma. The dose-escalation cohort was 80% to 90% male with a mean age of around 62 years, ranging from roughly 23 to 80. The monotherapy dose-escalation portion (N of about 52 patients) of the phase I ivuxolimab trial is reported in the paper. Of the approximately 54 patients in dose escalation, about 19 had hepatocellular carcinoma, about 15 had melanoma, 9 had renal cell carcinoma and 9 had head and neck cancer. Patients were allowed to have had prior anti-PD-1, anti-PD-L1 or anti-CTLA-4 therapy, and 40% of the dose-escalation patients had previously received checkpoint inhibitors. Intravenous ivuxolimab was administered to patients every 2 weeks at six dose levels: 0.01, 0.1, 0.3, 1.5, 3 and 10 mg/kg. Points the paper makes about the study in general: After ivuxolimab, more expanded clones were found on average in CD8+ T cells than in CD4+ T cells. At doses of 0.1 to 3.0 mg/kg, clonal expansion of both CD4+ and CD8+ T cells in blood was seen between baseline and week 6. Low levels of normalized T-cell clonal expansion were also shown by some nonresponding patients. The antigen specificity of the peripheral T cells that underwent clonal expansion was not determined. In partial responders in the 0.1-3.0 mg/kg groups, normalized peripheral clonal expansion was found to be among the lowest, especially among CD8+ T cells.

Patients with autoimmune disease history or receiving systemic immunosuppression were excluded from the trial. Peripheral blood for TCR sequencing was collected from all dose cohorts at baseline, on cycle 4 day 1, and on cycle 7 day 1. The samples were taken from a phase I, first-in-human, multicenter, open-label dose-escalation trial of ivuxolimab. The trial enrolled adults with locally advanced or metastatic head and neck squamous cell, hepatocellular, melanoma or renal cell carcinoma. Before TCR sequencing, CD4+ and CD8+ T cells were separately sorted from peripheral blood. About this clone itself: It lacks a known antigen. Base qualities were left out, and no much larger clone turns up one base away.

Genomic DNA was isolated from the sorted cells so that the TCRbeta CDR3 region could be sequenced. The immunoSEQ Assay was used for sequencing of TCRbeta CDR3 regions. TCRdb stores this immuneACCESS table with in-frame sequences only. Part of the clones is absent; in the studies checked, under half of the shortfall reflects unresolved V genes, and no reason is known for the rest. The sample profile shows 65,000 to 85,000 clones; about 85% of them were found once. Roughly 2% of the sample is taken by the ten largest. CDR1 and CDR2 were assigned from the germline V gene as SGHRS and YFSETQ. V is pared back by 1 base and J by 0 bases, with 11 bases lying between the germline termini. The CDR3 has 15 amino acids, counting the end cysteine and phenylalanine. Of all the DNA, just the CDR3 is kept, 45 bases in frame from base 1.

This sequence was found in an adult with an advanced solid tumor such as melanoma, head and neck, liver or kidney cancer. Rearrangement joined TRBV5-1 to TRBJ2-7, with no confident D gene call. The source was CD4+ or CD8+ T cells sorted from blood, collected in a trial of the OX40 agonist ivuxolimab. The DNA reads TGCGCCAGCAGCTTGCTGGCAGAGAGCTCCTACGAGCAGTACTTC. It encodes CASSLLAESSYEQYF.